The T cell receptor (beta chain) under discussion was sequenced for a study of blood T cell repertoires in COVID-19. As for the study in general: Donors in the United States, Italy and Spain gave samples during acute or convalescent COVID-19. PBMCs, B-cell-depleted T cells, or T cells were the source of the cDNA or gDNA that made up the material.

Germline assignment: CDR1 SEHNR and CDR2 FQNEAQ (reference sequence). The CDR3 has 19 amino acids. Losses at the gene ends were 3 bases for V and 0 bases for J; bases not matched to a gene: 12. Authors' methods: Nucleated cell number was recorded as an estimate derived from reference gene primer amplification. Sequencing used immunoSEQ multiplex PCR; TCRdb keeps in-frame clones, though not all of them. V and J calls plus clone size are reproduced from that table; the DNA served to infer D and trimming. The sample includes 60,000 to 85,000 clones, roughly 84% of them seen just once. This chain connects TRBV7-9 to TRBJ2-1; 9 bases agree with TRBD2. The sample taken for sequencing was peripheral blood. The receptor's source is an elderly woman with active or convalescent COVID-19. The CDR3 here is CASSFGRSGGPSSYNEQFF. In DNA form, the CDR3 reads TGTGCCAGCAGCTTTGGACGGAGCGGGGGGCCCAGCTCCTACAATGAGCAGTTCTTC.